A single sample gave rise to the 21 T cell receptor beta chains below, sequenced in a study of blood T cell repertoires in COVID-19. Assay used: immunoSEQ multiplex PCR; TCRdb lists only in-frame clones, some missing. This sample carries some 250,000 clones, about 91% of them seen once, and the ten largest clones take more than 1%. Sequencing used PBMCs or T cells enriched from blood (not recorded which). These receptors were taken from a human donor in a cohort exposed to, infected with or recovered from COVID-19 (not recorded which). The donor label of this sample is uncertain.

The chain joins TRBV12-3 or TRBV12-4 to TRBJ2-4; D is possibly TRBD2 (6 bases). V lost 5 bases and J lost 10, with 9 bases in between. The CDR3 loop spans 11 amino acids. The CDR3 here is CASSTSSIQYF. Here the CDR3 DNA reads TGTGCCAGCAGTACTAGCTCGATTCAGTACTTC.

The chain employs TRBV7-9 and TRBJ2-1, with TRBD1 matching over 8 bases. V was clipped by 6 bases and J by 1 base; unmatched bases: 8. The length of the CDR3 is 16 residues. Germline V lookup: CDR1 SEHNR, CDR2 FQNEAQ (reference sequence). The CDR3 coding sequence is TGTGCCAGCAGGCCGACCCGACAGGGGTCCTACAATGAGCAGTTCTTC. Amino acid sequence: CASRPTRQGSYNEQFF.

The table lists this clone with a few counts. The V and J genes are TRBV30 and TRBJ1-1, with D maybe TRBD1 (5 bases). The length of the CDR3 is 12 residues. V dropped 5 bases and J dropped 5 bases, with 12 bases sitting between them. Germline loops: CDR1 GTSNPN, CDR2 SVGIG (reference sequence). CDR3 nucleotide sequence: TGTGCCTGGGCTTGGGGGGGGACTGAAGCTTTCTTT. It translates to CAWAWGGTEAFF.

This sequence joins TRBV5-1 and TRBJ2-2; possible D gene TRBD2, 6 bases. Germline CDR1 SGHRS, CDR2 YFSETQ. CDR3 length equals 16 residues. V shed 4 bases and J shed 0 bases, with 13 bases lying between them. The CDR3 coding sequence is TGCGCCAGCAGCGGGGGGATCAGGTCGAACACCGGGGAGCTGTTTTTT. It is translated as CASSGGIRSNTGELFF.

The genes are TRBV9 and TRBJ1-3; 7 bases are shared with TRBD1. J gave up 7 bases and V 4 bases, and 11 bases lay outside the gene matches. CDR1 and CDR2 (germline): SGDLS, YYNGEE. There are 15 residues in the CDR3. The DNA of the CDR3 is TGTGCCAGCAGCCCCCCTGGACAGGACTGGAACACCATATATTTT. Translation gives CASSPPGQDWNTIYF.

Here the CDR3 reads CASSLDGLAGNRADTQYF. As DNA, the CDR3 is TGCGCCAGCAGCTTGGATGGACTAGCGGGGAATAGGGCAGATACGCAGTATTTT. V is TRBV5-1 and J is TRBJ2-3, with 12 bases fitting TRBD2. The trim removed 0 bases at V and 4 bases at J, leaving 9 bases unmatched. Germline V lookup: CDR1 SGHRS, CDR2 YFSETQ. The CDR3 is 18 residues long.

The V gene is TRBV5-1, the J gene TRBJ1-3; D is uncertain. This CDR3 region has 15 residues. V lost 0 bases to trimming and J lost 0 bases, with 7 bases between them. Germline V lookup: CDR1 SGHRS, CDR2 YFSETQ. CDR3 in amino acids: CASSLAFLSGNTIYF. The CDR3 DNA follows: TGCGCCAGCAGCTTGGCGTTCCTCTCTGGAAACACCATATATTTT.

The gene calls are TRBV29-1 and TRBJ1-1, with D possibly matching TRBD1 (5 bases). V lost 7 bases to trimming and J lost 4 bases, with 10 bases between them. Germline CDR1 and CDR2: SQVTM and ANQGSEA. CDR3 size: 11 residues. In DNA, the CDR3 is TGCAGCGCGCAGGGCGGCACTGAAGCTTTCTTT. Protein sequence: CSAQGGTEAFF.

This chain uses TRBV28 with TRBJ1-1; D may be TRBD1 (5 bases). Germline V CDR1 and CDR2: MDHEN, SYDVKM. The CDR3 runs 14 residues. The V gene lost 7 bases and the J gene lost 0 bases, with 12 bases spanning the gap. The CDR3 sequence: CASKDGGVNTEAFF. DNA for the CDR3: TGTGCCAGCAAAGACGGAGGGGTGAACACTGAAGCTTTCTTT.

The rearrangement links TRBV11-2 to TRBJ2-2, with a possible D match to TRBD2 (6 bases). The germline gives CDR1 SGHAT, CDR2 FQNNGV. V gave up 8 bases and J gave up 3 bases, with 13 bases separating them. The CDR3 is 14 residues long. The CDR3 bases are TGTGCCAGCTCCCTCCAGCGGGACACCGGGGAGCTGTTTTTT. Amino acids: CASSLQRDTGELFF. Based on the CDR3 plus reference TRBV11-2 and TRBJ2-2, the full variable domain is EAGVAQSPRYKIIEKRQSVAFWCNPISGHATLYWYQQILGQGPKLLIQFQNNGVVDDSQLPKDRFSAERLKGVDSTLKIQPAKLEDSAVYLCASSLQRDTGELFFGEGSRLTVL.

The chain has TRBV4-2 and TRBJ1-5; D is uncertain. Germline V gene data show CDR1 as LGHNA and CDR2 as YNFKEQ. V was trimmed by 3 bases and J by 4 bases, leaving 10 bases between them. The CDR3 is 14 residues long. The CDR3 sequence: CASSQSSLNQPQHF. The CDR3 coding sequence is TGTGCCAGCAGCCAGAGCTCGCTGAATCAGCCCCAGCATTTT.

V gene TRBV30 combines with J gene TRBJ1-5; tentatively, D is TRBD1 (5 bases). The V gene's germline CDR1 is GTSNPN and CDR2 SVGIG (reference sequence). V lost 3 bases and J lost 6, with 12 bases in between. The CDR3 length is 13 residues. The CDR3 nucleotides read TGTGCCTGGAGAGCAGGGTTGGGTCAGCCCCAGCATTTT. Encoded protein: CAWRAGLGQPQHF.

The chain recombines TRBV2 with TRBJ2-2; 10 bases are shared with TRBD2. Germline CDR1 reads SNHLY; CDR2 reads FYNNEI. J lost 3 bases, V lost 6 bases, and 4 bases had no gene match. The CDR3 contains 15 residues. This chain's CDR3 is CASRPGLADTGELFF. Here the CDR3 DNA reads TGTGCCAGCAGACCAGGACTAGCGGACACCGGGGAGCTGTTTTTT.

This chain uses TRBV30 with TRBJ2-7; the D is unclear. Trimming took 0 bases from V and 4 from J, leaving 13 bases between them. The CDR3 has 14 residues. Germline V lookup: CDR1 GTSNPN, CDR2 SVGIG (reference sequence). CDR3 protein: CAWSVLLGGYEQYF. As DNA, the CDR3 is TGTGCCTGGAGTGTACTACTGGGTGGTTACGAGCAGTACTTC.

CDR3 nucleotide sequence: TGTGCCAGCAGTCCGAGGTCTGACTTGGCGAAAAACATTCAGTACTTC. Amino acid sequence: CASSPRSDLAKNIQYF. This sequence joins TRBV27 and TRBJ2-4; no definite D call. This CDR3 contains 16 residues. Germline assignment: CDR1 MNHEY and CDR2 SMNVEV (reference sequence). Trimming left V 5 bases short and J 4 bases short, with 18 bases between.

The chain has TRBV5-1 and TRBJ2-5, with 8 positions matching TRBD1. This CDR3 is 14 amino acids long. V was clipped by 4 bases and J by 4 bases; unmatched bases: 6. Germline loops: CDR1 SGHRS, CDR2 YFSETQ. The CDR3 protein is CASSTGTGGETQYF. The CDR3, as DNA: TGCGCCAGCAGCACGGGGACAGGAGGAGAGACCCAGTACTTC.

The chain joins TRBV6-4 to TRBJ2-2, with TRBD1 matching 10 bases. The CDR3 loop spans 16 amino acids. CDR1 is MRHNA, CDR2 SNTAGT, per germline. The V and J ends lost 3 bases and 3 bases, in that order; junction bases with no gene match: 4. CDR3 sequence (DNA): TGTGCCAGCAGTGAAGGGACAGGGGAGGACACCGGGGAGCTGTTTTTT. Protein sequence: CASSEGTGEDTGELFF.

The chain uses TRBV4-1 and TRBJ2-7, with 10 bases fitting TRBD1. The V segment lost 5 bases and the J segment 3 bases; nucleotides outside the gene matches: 1. The CDR3 is 13 amino acids. From germline, CDR1 is MGHRA and CDR2 YSYEKL. CDR3 DNA sequence: TGCGCCAGCAGCTGGGACAGGGGCTACGAGCAGTACTTC. Translation: CASSWDRGYEQYF.

This chain joins TRBV5-1 and TRBJ1-3, with a tentative D call TRBD1 (5 bases). CDR1 is SGHRS and CDR2 is YFSETQ in the germline V gene. V shed 0 bases and J shed 4 bases, with 8 bases lying between them. The CDR3 consists of 14 residues. The chain's CDR3 is CASSLAGRGNTIYF. The DNA of the CDR3 is TGCGCCAGCAGCTTGGCAGGGCGCGGAAACACCATATATTTT.

This chain joins TRBV2 and TRBJ2-1; 10 nucleotides agree with TRBD2. Germline V gives CDR1 SNHLY, CDR2 FYNNEI. CDR3 length equals 18 residues. V lost 6 bases and J lost 0; bases outside the gene matches: 11. The CDR3 DNA reads as TGTGCCAGCAGCCGTGCCAGCGGGGGGGTGAGCTCCTACAATGAGCAGTTCTTC. The encoded protein is CASSRASGGVSSYNEQFF.

The count of this clone is one. Here the CDR3 reads CASKSVAGTYEQYF. The CDR3 DNA reads TGTGCCAGTAAAAGCGTCGCGGGTACCTACGAGCAGTACTTC. The chain couples TRBV19 to TRBJ2-7; tentative D call: TRBD2 (5 bases). CDR1 and CDR2 (germline): LNHDA, SQIVND (reference sequence). The CDR3 runs 14 residues. The V end was cut by 7 bases, the J end by 2 bases, with 15 bases between.